A single T cell receptor (beta chain) is shown here with its context. CDR3 length: 16 residues. Germline V gives CDR1 MNHEY, CDR2 SMNVEV (reference sequence). V was pared by 5 bases and J by 3 bases, with 8 bases of the junction left unmatched. Sequencing used immunoSEQ multiplex PCR; TCRdb keeps in-frame clones, though not all of them. The top ten hold 6% to 7% of the sample, which has fewer than 450,000 clones, about 87% seen once. The sample is drawn from a study of blood T cell repertoires in COVID-19. The source material was peripheral blood. This TCR was sampled from a woman aged 50 to 60 with COVID-19, enrolled during active disease. This chain uses TRBV27 with TRBJ1-1; 11 nucleotides align to TRBD1. In DNA, the CDR3 is TGTGCCAGCAGTCCAGGACAGGGGGCTGGGTACACTGAAGCTTTCTTT. It encodes CASSPGQGAGYTEAFF.